The 18 T cell receptor beta chains in this list originate from one sample, sequenced in a study of regulatory T cells in long-lasting Graves disease. Construction of the TCR beta libraries employed iRepertoire HTBI primers in conjunction with Arm-PCR of CDR3 regions. A single record per CDR3 protein comes from TCRdb applying MiXCR to the multiplex PCR reads. The sample records approximately 540,000 distinct CDR3 sequences, around 12% being singletons. Noted time point: newly diagnosed GD, antithyroid drugs for less than 3 months. From PBMCs, RNA was extracted and then used to make the TCR library. This same sample was also part of a study on T cells in Graves' hyperthyroidism and ophthalmopathy.

The starting material was peripheral blood mononuclear cells (PBMCs), obtained at new diagnosis, from a patient treated with antithyroid drugs. The receptors shown here come from a woman in her 30s with Graves disease.

At least ten counts were recorded for this clonotype. V is TRBV24-1 and J is TRBJ2-3; TRBD1 is a possible D gene (6 bases). The CDR3 sequence is 19 residues long. The V end lost 5 bases, the J end lost 6 bases, and 29 bases lay between the germline ends. From germline, CDR1 is KGHDR and CDR2 SFDVKD. The CDR3 DNA reads TGTGCCACCAGTGCCCCACTAGACGACGGGGCATCTAGGGGGGATACGCAGTATTTT. Its protein is CATSAPLDDGASRGDTQYF.

This clonotype occurred many times. The chain joins TRBV6-1 to TRBJ2-7, with D uncertain. The CDR3 length is 15 residues. V lost 6 bases to trimming and J lost 7 bases, with 22 bases between them. Germline V gives CDR1 MNHNS, CDR2 SASEGT. In nucleotides, the CDR3 is TGTGCCAGCAGCATCGGACGAACCTGGGCTGGGGAGCAGTACTTC. This codes for CASSIGRTWAGEQYF.

This rearrangement joins TRBV24-1 to TRBJ2-7; D may be TRBD1 or TRBD2 (5 bases each). The CDR3 spans 14 residues. Germline-derived CDR1 and CDR2 are KGHDR and SFDVKD. V gave up 4 bases and J gave up 4 bases, with 13 bases separating them. The CDR3 coding sequence is TGTGCCACCAGTGACAGTGGGACGACTTACGAGCAGTACTTC. It encodes CATSDSGTTYEQYF.

This clonotype was seen only once. One end of the junction is discordant with germline, which a read error may explain. The chain uses TRBV10-2 and TRBJ1-2; D might be TRBD1 (6 bases). The CDR3 has 17 residues. Germline V gene data show CDR1 as WSHSY and CDR2 as SAAADI. CDR3 sequence (DNA): TGCGCCACCAGTCCCAGTATCGCAGGGGCTGCTAACTATGGCTACACCTTC. It specifies CATSPSIAGAANYGYTF.

This clonotype has ten or more counts. The rearrangement joins TRBV20-1 to TRBJ2-5; a possible D gene is TRBD2 (7 bases). There are 15 residues in the CDR3. V was pared by 6 bases and J by 5 bases, with 22 bases between. Germline V gene sequence: CDR1 DFQATT, CDR2 SNEGSKA (reference sequence). The CDR3 DNA reads as TGCAGTGCAGGGGGGGGGAGGGCCTCTCGGGAGACCCAGTACTTC. Encoded protein: CSAGGGRASRETQYF.

This clonotype was counted ten times or more. The rearrangement joins TRBV20-1 to TRBJ2-3, with 10 bases identical to TRBD2. CDR3 size: 17 residues. V was clipped by 6 bases and J by 6 bases; unmatched bases: 18. Germline V gene data show CDR1 as DFQATT and CDR2 as SNEGSKA (reference sequence). The CDR3, as DNA: TGCAGTGCCAACCCGAACTTAGCGGGAGGCCTGGGGGATACGCAGTATTTT. Translated: CSANPNLAGGLGDTQYF.

The sample holds many counts of this clonotype. V gene TRBV11-2 combines with J gene TRBJ2-7, with TRBD1 identical over 8 bases. The CDR3 spans 18 residues. The germline CDR1 and CDR2 sequences are SGHAT and FQNNGV. Trimming at V came to 5 bases and at J to 6 bases, leaving 21 bases not matched to a gene. CDR3 amino acids: CASSPRIPSDRGASEQYF. DNA for the CDR3: TGTGCCAGCAGCCCCAGAATACCCTCCGACAGGGGAGCAAGCGAGCAGTACTTC. Full variable domain (rest looked up from reference TRBV11-2 and TRBJ2-7): EAGVAQSPRYKIIEKRQSVAFWCNPISGHATLYWYQQILGQGPKLLIQFQNNGVVDDSQLPKDRFSAERLKGVDSTLKIQPAKLEDSAVYLCASSPRIPSDRGASEQYFGPGTRLTVT.

This clonotype was found a few times. J is TRBJ2-7 and V is TRBV7-9, with D unclear. The V gene lost 5 bases and the J gene lost 1 base, with 12 bases spanning the gap. Germline CDR1 SEHNR, CDR2 FQNEAQ (reference sequence). The CDR3 has 14 residues. The CDR3, as DNA: TGTGCCAGCAGCCAGACATCGCAATCCTACGAGCAGTACTTC. Protein sequence: CASSQTSQSYEQYF.

This clonotype was observed at least ten times. The rearrangement links TRBV28 to TRBJ1-1, with 7 bases identical to TRBD1. Germline CDR1 reads MDHEN; CDR2 reads SYDVKM. This CDR3 spans 11 amino acids. J was trimmed by 9 bases and V by 6 bases; bases with no gene match: 4. CDR3 region: CASSPRGQAFF. The CDR3 nucleotides are TGTGCCAGCAGCCCTAGGGGGCAAGCTTTCTTT.

The gene calls are TRBV18 and TRBJ2-4; D is perhaps TRBD1 or TRBD2 (5 bases each). CDR1 is KGHSH and CDR2 is LQKENI in the germline V gene. V lost 1 base and J lost 1, with 8 bases in between. The CDR3 covers 15 residues. CDR3 in DNA: TGTGCCAGCTCACCACAGGGGACCGCCAAAAACATTCAGTACTTC. Its protein product is CASSPQGTAKNIQYF.

The CDR3 DNA follows: TGTGCCAGCAGCCTTTTTCCGGGCCCCGAACGGCATCAGCCCCAGCATTTT. This translates into CASSLFPGPERHQPQHF. The chain couples TRBV7-9 to TRBJ1-5; D is unclear. V lost 5 bases, J lost 5 bases, and 22 bases lay in between. This CDR3 has 17 amino acids. Germline V gene sequence: CDR1 SEHNR, CDR2 FQNEAQ (reference sequence).

Many counts were recorded for this clonotype. V gene TRBV11-2 combines with J gene TRBJ1-1, with D possibly TRBD1 on 5 matching bases. The ends were cut back, 5 bases at V and 5 bases at J, with 15 bases in the middle. The CDR3 extends over 14 amino acids. Germline V gene sequence: CDR1 SGHAT, CDR2 FQNNGV. This chain's CDR3 is CASSLGPFDTEAFF. CDR3 bases: TGTGCCAGCAGCCTGGGACCCTTCGATACTGAAGCTTTCTTT.

This clonotype was picked up a small number of times. The gene calls are TRBV7-9 and TRBJ2-7; 7 bases fit TRBD2. CDR1 SEHNR and CDR2 FQNEAQ come from the germline V gene (reference sequence). The J segment lost 6 bases and the V segment lost 7 bases, leaving 12 bases of the junction unmatched. This CDR3 is built from 14 residues. The CDR3 DNA is TGTGCCAGCACCACAGCGGGAAGACTCTCCGAGCAGTACTTC. Amino acid sequence: CASTTAGRLSEQYF.

This chain connects TRBV11-3 to TRBJ1-1; a weak D match, TRBD1 (5 bases). V lost 6 bases and J lost 1, with 18 bases in between. Germline V lookup: CDR1 SGHNT, CDR2 YENEEA. This CDR3 region has 16 residues. CDR3 DNA sequence: TGTGCCAGCAGTTCCCTAGGGGCCAGGGAGAACACTGAAGCTTTCTTT. It codes for CASSSLGARENTEAFF.

This clonotype has a count of ten or more. The gene calls are TRBV11-2 and TRBJ2-2, with TRBD2 identical over 8 bases. J was trimmed by 4 bases and V by 6 bases; bases with no gene match: 4. Germline loops: CDR1 SGHAT, CDR2 FQNNGV. This CDR3 spans 14 amino acids. The CDR3 here is CASSRGRSTGELFF. In DNA form, the CDR3 reads TGTGCCAGCAGTCGCGGGAGGAGCACCGGGGAGCTGTTTTTT.

The chain joins TRBV4-3 to TRBJ1-5; 7 bases map to TRBD1. CDR1 and CDR2 (germline): LGHNA, YSLEER. There are 16 residues in the CDR3. V shed 0 bases and J 11 bases; nucleotides not matched to a gene: 13. This chain's CDR3 is CASSQDWGQWMSAQHF. The CDR3 DNA is TGCGCCAGCAGCCAAGATTGGGGACAGTGGATGTCGGCCCAGCATTTT.

This clonotype was seen at least ten times. The chain uses TRBV12-3 or TRBV12-4 and TRBJ2-3; 9 bases map to TRBD1. The CDR3 extends over 14 amino acids. Trimming cost V 3 bases and J 7 bases; bases outside gene matches: 5. CDR3 sequence: CASSFGTGQNTQYF. CDR3 sequence (DNA): TGTGCCAGCAGTTTCGGGACAGGGCAAAATACGCAGTATTTT.

This clonotype was counted only a few times. This chain uses TRBV7-9 with TRBJ2-1, with D maybe TRBD2 (5 bases). The CDR3 runs 13 residues. V was clipped by 1 base and J by 5 bases, with 6 bases between them. CDR1 and CDR2 from the germline V gene are SEHNR and FQNEAQ (reference sequence). CDR3 nucleotide sequence: TGTGCCAGCAGCTTAGACGGGAACAATGAGCAGTTCTTC. Translation: CASSLDGNNEQFF.